This TCR beta chain was recovered during a study of CD8+ T cells in alopecia areata. Study details: Those patients who were treated received oral tofacitinib, which was given at 5 to 10 mg twice daily for moderate-to-severe alopecia areata. The duration of tofacitinib was 6 to 18 months, with 6 months off drug afterward.

Extracted RNA was reverse transcribed, and the resulting cDNA served as sequencing template. TCRdb's table, derived via immunoSEQ multiplex PCR, lists solely in-frame clones and lacks some. The table shows about 13,000 clones, with under 60% occurring only once. CDR1 SEHNR and CDR2 FQNEAQ come from the germline V gene (reference sequence). The CDR3 loop spans 15 amino acids. V was trimmed by 1 base and J by 2 bases, leaving 10 bases between them. This clone was seen just once. Researchers took lesional scalp punch biopsies and peripheral blood from people who were alopecia areata patients. This clonotype originated in a human donor with alopecia areata. The J gene is TRBJ2-3, the V gene TRBV7-9; D unresolved. This material consisted of skin, taken at week 0. In DNA form, the CDR3 reads TGTGCCAGCAGCTTAGTGACTTCTCCCACAGATACGCAGTATTTT. The encoded protein is CASSLVTSPTDTQYF.